A single sample gave rise to the 30 T cell receptor beta chains below, sequenced in a study of CD8 T cells in Susac syndrome (dated by TCRdb to the late 2010s). Libraries were prepared through the immunoSEQ multiplex PCR assay. RNA was extracted using the RNeasy kit, and roughly 0.5 to 1 microgram was reverse transcribed with random hexamers. TCRdb itself trimmed the public reads at Q25 with fastp, ran MiXCR and retained productive beta chains. Rows are combined by CDR3 protein, so each entry shows the most common genes and DNA. This sample lists 180,000 or so distinct CDR3 sequences; about 95% were detected once. About 0.1% of the sample is held by the ten biggest clonotypes. The specimen sequenced was CD4+ T cells from PBMCs. These receptors were obtained from a human donor in good health.

This chain joins TRBV15 and TRBJ2-6; 9 bases line up with TRBD1. CDR1 and CDR2 from the germline V gene are LNHNV and YYDKDF (reference sequence). V lost 4 bases and J lost 11; bases outside the gene matches: 6. The CDR3 runs to 14 residues. The CDR3 protein is CATSTRRTGDVLTF. As DNA, the CDR3 is TGTGCCACCAGCACCCGACGGACAGGGGACGTCCTGACTTTC. Full variable domain (outside the CDR3, taken from reference TRBV15 and TRBJ2-6): DAMVIQNPRYQVTQFGKPVTLSCSQTLNHNVMYWYQQKSSQAPKLLFHYYDKDFNNEADTPDNFQSRRPNTSFCFLDIRSPGLGDTAMYLCATSTRRTGDVLTFGAGSRLTVL.

This chain links TRBV9 with TRBJ2-7; weak D call: TRBD2 (6 bases). CDR3 length: 14 amino acids. V lost 0 bases and J 4 bases, leaving 11 bases between the germline ends. Germline CDR1 is SGDLS and CDR2 is YYNGEE. The CDR3 region is CASSVGGALYEQYF. The CDR3 bases are TGTGCCAGCAGCGTAGGCGGGGCTTTATACGAGCAGTACTTC.

The CDR3 nucleotides read TGTGCCAGCAGCCAAGAGGTTAGTGAGCAGTTCTTC. Its translation is CASSQEVSEQFF. V usage is TRBV3-1 and J usage is TRBJ2-1; D uncertain. In germline, CDR1 is LGHDT, CDR2 YNNKEL (reference sequence). The ends were cut back, 0 bases at V and 9 bases at J, with 6 bases in the middle. The CDR3 is 12 residues long.

The chain combines TRBV29-1 with TRBJ2-1; possibly TRBD1 for D (5 bases). V lost 5 bases to trimming and J lost 5 bases, with 10 bases between them. Germline loops: CDR1 SQVTM, CDR2 ANQGSEA. The CDR3 extends over 12 amino acids. The CDR3 region has the DNA TGCAGCGTTTTTGACAGTCACAATGAGCAGTTCTTC. Its protein is CSVFDSHNEQFF.

V usage is TRBV7-8 and J usage is TRBJ1-2; TRBD1 is a possible D gene (5 bases). The CDR3 has 17 amino acids. Germline assignment: CDR1 SGHVS and CDR2 FQNEAQ. Trimming took off 2 bases at V and 1 base at J, with 17 bases between the two ends. The CDR3 DNA sequence: TGTGCCAGCAGCTTACGGGGACTTGACGGGTTTAACTATGGCTACACCTTC. It specifies CASSLRGLDGFNYGYTF. The full variable domain, with the rest looked up from reference TRBV7-8 and TRBJ1-2, is GAGVSQSPRYKVAKRGQDVALRCDPISGHVSLFWYQQALGQGPEFLTYFQNEAQLDKSGLPSDRFFAERPEGSVSTLKIQRTQQEDSAVYLCASSLRGLDGFNYGYTFGSGTRLTVV.

The J gene is TRBJ2-5, the V gene TRBV7-9; possibly TRBD1 for D (5 bases). V gave up 1 base and J gave up 1 base, with 13 bases separating them. Per the germline V gene, CDR1 is SEHNR and CDR2 is FQNEAQ (reference sequence). This CDR3 spans 16 amino acids. CDR3 region: CASSLVWARAQETQYF. DNA of the CDR3: TGTGCCAGCAGCTTAGTGTGGGCCAGGGCCCAAGAGACCCAGTACTTC. The variable domain in full, with the rest retrieved from reference TRBV7-9 and TRBJ2-5, is DTGVSQNPRHKITKRGQNVTFRCDPISEHNRLYWYRQTLGQGPEFLTYFQNEAQLEKSRLLSDRFSAERPKGSFSTLEIQRTEQGDSAMYLCASSLVWARAQETQYFGPGTRLLVL.

The rearrangement links TRBV7-3 to TRBJ1-1; D not certain. This CDR3 contains 14 residues. Germline loops: CDR1 SGHTA, CDR2 FQGTGA. Trimming shortened V by 5 bases and J by 1 base, and 11 bases separated the two germline ends. CDR3 amino acids: CASSLQSPNTEAFF. CDR3 DNA sequence: TGTGCCAGCAGCCTCCAGTCCCCGAACACTGAAGCTTTCTTT. The whole variable domain, filled in from reference TRBV7-3 and TRBJ1-1, reads GAGVSQTPSNKVTEKGKYVELRCDPISGHTALYWYRQSLGQGPEFLIYFQGTGAADDSGLPNDRFFAVRPEGSVSTLKIQRTERGDSAVYLCASSLQSPNTEAFFGQGTRLTVV.

This clonotype appeared once. The chain joins TRBV3-1 to TRBJ2-7; D not certain. CDR1 is LGHDT, CDR2 YNNKEL, per germline (reference sequence). The V end lost 1 base, the J end lost 2 bases, and 12 bases lay between the germline ends. This CDR3 region has 15 residues. The CDR3 protein is CASSQVEGSPYEQYF. CDR3 DNA: TGTGCCAGCAGCCAAGTAGAAGGTTCTCCCTACGAGCAGTACTTC.

V usage is TRBV29-1 and J usage is TRBJ2-7, with a tentative D call TRBD1 (5 bases). The CDR3 extends over 12 amino acids. Trimming shortened V by 5 bases and J by 9 bases, and 17 bases separated the two germline ends. The germline CDR1 and CDR2 sequences are SQVTM and ANQGSEA. As DNA, the CDR3 is TGCAGCGTTCGCCAGGGTCAAACCACGCAGTACTTC. Protein sequence: CSVRQGQTTQYF.

The gene calls are TRBV7-2 and TRBJ2-7, with 8 bases that match TRBD1. The CDR3 has 12 residues. Unmatched junction bases numbered 2, after V lost 4 bases and J lost 6 bases. Germline assignment: CDR1 SGHTA and CDR2 FQGNSA. DNA of the CDR3: TGTGCCAGCAGCTCCACAGGGGGCGAGCAGTACTTC. Its translation is CASSSTGGEQYF.

The rearrangement joins TRBV20-1 to TRBJ1-3; no definite D call. The CDR3 is 15 amino acids. V was shortened by 1 base and J by 0 bases, with 10 bases between the two germline ends. Germline V gene data show CDR1 as DFQATT and CDR2 as SNEGSKA (reference sequence). The CDR3 DNA reads as TGCAGTGCTAGAGTACTGCACGGCTCTGGAAACACCATATATTTT. As protein: CSARVLHGSGNTIYF.

This chain uses TRBV30 with TRBJ2-2; a possible D gene is TRBD2 (6 bases). There are 16 residues in the CDR3. V dropped 0 bases and J dropped 5 bases, with 16 bases sitting between them. Germline V lookup: CDR1 GTSNPN, CDR2 SVGIG (reference sequence). CDR3 sequence reads: CAWSVGGAPWTGELFF. Here the CDR3 DNA reads TGTGCCTGGAGTGTCGGAGGGGCCCCCTGGACCGGGGAGCTGTTTTTT.

The chain employs TRBV2 and TRBJ1-1; TRBD1 aligns across 8 bases. CDR1 SNHLY and CDR2 FYNNEI come from the germline V gene. Unmatched junction bases numbered 5, after V lost 11 bases and J lost 3 bases. This CDR3 has 12 amino acids. The CDR3 DNA is TGTGCCCGGCAGACAGGGGACACTGAAGCTTTCTTT. Its translation is CARQTGDTEAFF.

This clonotype was observed a single time. The rearrangement uses TRBV29-1 and TRBJ2-3; D possibly corresponds to TRBD1 (5 bases). Trimming cost V 3 bases and J 4 bases, with 11 bases left between them. The CDR3 contains 13 residues. Germline CDR1 and CDR2: SQVTM and ANQGSEA. CDR3 sequence (DNA): TGCAGCGTTGACCCTGACAGCGCAGATACGCAGTATTTT. This encodes CSVDPDSADTQYF.

Only one count was recorded for this clonotype. The chain is built from TRBV30 and TRBJ2-1; 7 positions agree with TRBD2. Unmatched junction bases numbered 13, after V lost 3 bases and J lost 8 bases. Per germline, CDR1 GTSNPN and CDR2 SVGIG (reference sequence). There are 15 residues in the CDR3. This CDR3 reads CAWSEAGVAMDEQFF. The DNA for the CDR3 is TGTGCCTGGAGCGAGGCGGGAGTAGCGATGGATGAGCAGTTCTTC.

The rearrangement uses TRBV18 and TRBJ2-7, with D perhaps matching TRBD1 or TRBD2 (5 bases each). Germline CDR1 KGHSH, CDR2 LQKENI. Between the trimmed V and J ends, which lost 0 bases and 9 bases, there was a span of 18 bases. This CDR3 has 15 amino acids. The CDR3 DNA follows: TGTGCCAGCTCACCACCGCGTCGGGGCCCAGAGGGGCAGTACTTC. This encodes CASSPPRRGPEGQYF.

The chain employs TRBV18 and TRBJ2-3, with 9 bases lining up with TRBD1. Trimming removed 8 bases from V and 6 bases from J; junction bases left unmatched: 9. The CDR3 has 14 residues. From germline, CDR1 is KGHSH and CDR2 LQKENI. This CDR3 is CASSRDRVADTQYF. CDR3 sequence (DNA): TGTGCCAGCAGCCGGGACAGGGTTGCGGATACGCAGTATTTT.

The chain links TRBV7-6 to TRBJ2-1; D not certain. Germline V gene lookup returns CDR1 SGHVS and CDR2 FNYEAQ. With 5 bases removed from V and 6 bases from J, the gap between germline ends came to 20 bases. The CDR3 contains 16 residues. The CDR3 is CASSLGWSGPTNEQFF. For the CDR3, the DNA is TGTGCCAGCAGCCTGGGTTGGTCAGGCCCTACCAATGAGCAGTTCTTC.

V and J are TRBV4-3 and TRBJ2-1, with 7 bases identical to TRBD2. Germline V gives CDR1 LGHNA, CDR2 YSLEER. The CDR3 covers 14 residues. After removal of 5 bases from V and 7 bases from J, the junction contained 8 bases not matched to a gene. The CDR3 nucleotides read TGCGCCAGCAGCGCCCGGGACTATGTGAATGAGCAGTTCTTC. Protein: CASSARDYVNEQFF.

On this clonotype: At one end, the junction sequence differs from germline, possibly due to a read error. The CDR3 nucleotides are TGTGCTAGCAGCCCCCGCGGGGGTAAAGGCTCGCCCCAGTACTTC. Translated, it gives CASSPRGGKGSPQYF. The V and J genes are TRBV7-7 and TRBJ2-5, with 7 nucleotides matching TRBD2. CDR1 is SSHAT and CDR2 is FNYEAQ in the germline V gene (reference sequence). The CDR3 has 15 amino acids.

The chain uses TRBV29-1 and TRBJ2-3; D ambiguous. Germline CDR1 reads SQVTM; CDR2 reads ANQGSEA. The CDR3 loop spans 12 amino acids. The ends were cut back, 3 bases at V and 2 bases at J, with 6 bases in the middle. The CDR3 loop is CSVDSNTDTQYF. CDR3 DNA: TGCAGCGTTGACTCTAACACAGATACGCAGTATTTT.

The rearrangement links TRBV6-2 or TRBV6-3 to TRBJ1-5; D may be TRBD1 (6 bases). The CDR3 length is 14 residues. Trimming removed 6 bases at V and 4 bases at J, with 13 bases between. Germline CDR1 MNHEY, CDR2 SVGEGT. This chain's CDR3 is CASRLQGGNQPQHF. DNA for the CDR3: TGTGCCAGCAGACTACAGGGCGGTAATCAGCCCCAGCATTTT.

V gene TRBV29-1 combines with J gene TRBJ1-2; D not resolved. The germline gives CDR1 SQVTM, CDR2 ANQGSEA. CDR3 length: 12 residues. V was shortened by 1 base and J by 7 bases, with 10 bases between the two germline ends. This chain's CDR3 is CSVEVVTGGYTF. In DNA form, the CDR3 reads TGCAGCGTTGAAGTTGTAACGGGTGGCTACACCTTC.

The chain has TRBV27 and TRBJ1-2, with D perhaps matching TRBD1 (5 bases). Trimming stripped 0 bases from V and 8 bases from J, with 10 bases between. The CDR3 has 13 residues. Germline V gives CDR1 MNHEY, CDR2 SMNVEV (reference sequence). CDR3 loop: CASSLSGARGYTF. The CDR3 DNA is TGTGCCAGCAGTTTATCAGGGGCACGGGGCTACACCTTC.

Remarks on this clonotype: The junction shows a germline mismatch at one end, possibly a read error. The chain combines TRBV9 with TRBJ2-4, with 8 bases identical to TRBD2. CDR1 and CDR2 from the germline V gene are SGDLS and YYNGEE. The CDR3 extends over 12 amino acids. The CDR3 here is CASSVAGGPLDF. CDR3 nucleotides: TGTGCCAGCAGCGTAGCGGGAGGGCCTTTAGACTTC.

This clonotype showed up just once. The genes are TRBV9 and TRBJ1-2; maybe TRBD1 (6 bases). V was pared by 4 bases and J by 4 bases, with 14 bases between. The CDR3 contains 14 residues. Germline CDR1 and CDR2: SGDLS and YYNGEE. The CDR3 DNA reads TGTGCCAGCAGCCCCCCCCAACAGGGCTATGGCTACACCTTC. Its translation: CASSPPQQGYGYTF.

The rearrangement links TRBV6-2 or TRBV6-3 to TRBJ1-5, with a tentative D call TRBD1 (5 bases). The CDR3 covers 16 residues. Looked up from germline, CDR1 is MNHEY and CDR2 is SVGEGT. Deletions cut 2 bases from V and 0 bases from J, with 11 bases between. CDR3 in amino acids: CASSYGGTVSNQPQHF. The CDR3 bases are TGTGCCAGCAGTTACGGAGGGACGGTTAGCAATCAGCCCCAGCATTTT.

The CDR3 loop is CSVVTSDYEQYF. As DNA, the CDR3 is TGCAGCGTTGTGACTAGCGACTACGAGCAGTACTTC. J is TRBJ2-7 and V is TRBV29-1; 8 nucleotides match TRBD2. The CDR3 is 12 amino acids. The ends lost 4 bases at V and 3 bases at J; junction bases unmatched: 2. The germline CDR1 and CDR2 sequences are SQVTM and ANQGSEA.

This chain connects TRBV20-1 to TRBJ2-7; either TRBD1 or TRBD2 may supply D (5 bases each). The CDR3 extends over 12 amino acids. Trimming took off 1 base at V and 3 bases at J, with 7 bases between the two ends. Germline assignment: CDR1 DFQATT and CDR2 SNEGSKA (reference sequence). DNA of the CDR3: TGCAGTGCTAGAGGGGACCGCTACGAGCAGTACTTC. Translation: CSARGDRYEQYF.

In this sample, this clonotype turned up once. V is TRBV20-1 and J is TRBJ1-5; D gene uncertain. Germline loops: CDR1 DFQATT, CDR2 SNEGSKA (reference sequence). The CDR3 is made up of 12 amino acids. V dropped 3 bases and J dropped 1 base, with 4 bases sitting between them. CDR3 DNA: TGCAGTGCTAGGCACAGCAATCAGCCCCAGCATTTT. This codes for CSARHSNQPQHF.